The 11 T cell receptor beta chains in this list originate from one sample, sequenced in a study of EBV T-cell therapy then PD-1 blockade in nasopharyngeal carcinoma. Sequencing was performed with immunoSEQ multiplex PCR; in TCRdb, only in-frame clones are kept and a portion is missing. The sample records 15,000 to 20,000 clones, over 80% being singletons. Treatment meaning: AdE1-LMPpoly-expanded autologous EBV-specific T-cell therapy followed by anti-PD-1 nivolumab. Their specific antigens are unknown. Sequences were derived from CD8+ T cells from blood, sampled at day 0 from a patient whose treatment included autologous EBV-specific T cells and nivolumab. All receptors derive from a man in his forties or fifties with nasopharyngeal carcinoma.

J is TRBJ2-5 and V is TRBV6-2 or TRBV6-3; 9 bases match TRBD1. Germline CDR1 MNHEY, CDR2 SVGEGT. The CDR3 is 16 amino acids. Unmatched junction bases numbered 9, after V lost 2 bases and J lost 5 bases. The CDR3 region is CASSYPWGDRAETQYF. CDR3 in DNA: TGTGCCAGCAGTTACCCCTGGGGGGACAGGGCGGAGACCCAGTACTTC.

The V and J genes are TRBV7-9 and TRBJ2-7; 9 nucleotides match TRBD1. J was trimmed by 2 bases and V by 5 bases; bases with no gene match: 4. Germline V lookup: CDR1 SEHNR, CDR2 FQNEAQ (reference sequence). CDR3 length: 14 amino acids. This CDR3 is CASSAGDRAYEQYF. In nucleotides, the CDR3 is TGTGCCAGCAGCGCCGGGGACAGGGCCTACGAGCAGTACTTC. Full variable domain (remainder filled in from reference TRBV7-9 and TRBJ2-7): DTGVSQNPRHKITKRGQNVTFRCDPISEHNRLYWYRQTLGQGPEFLTYFQNEAQLEKSRLLSDRFSAERPKGSFSTLEIQRTEQGDSAMYLCASSAGDRAYEQYFGPGTRLTVT.

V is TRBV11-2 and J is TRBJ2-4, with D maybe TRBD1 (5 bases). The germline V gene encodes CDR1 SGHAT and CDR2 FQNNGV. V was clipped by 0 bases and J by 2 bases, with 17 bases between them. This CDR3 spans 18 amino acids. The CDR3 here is CASSLDAQGSWTKNIQYF. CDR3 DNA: TGTGCCAGCAGCTTAGACGCCCAGGGAAGTTGGACCAAAAACATTCAGTACTTC.

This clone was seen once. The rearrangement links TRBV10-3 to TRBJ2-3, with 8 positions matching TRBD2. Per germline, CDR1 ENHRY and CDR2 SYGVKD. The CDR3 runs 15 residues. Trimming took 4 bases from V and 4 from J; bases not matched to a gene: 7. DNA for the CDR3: TGTGCCATCAGTGGGACCGGGGGGGGAGCAGATACGCAGTATTTT. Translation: CAISGTGGGADTQYF.

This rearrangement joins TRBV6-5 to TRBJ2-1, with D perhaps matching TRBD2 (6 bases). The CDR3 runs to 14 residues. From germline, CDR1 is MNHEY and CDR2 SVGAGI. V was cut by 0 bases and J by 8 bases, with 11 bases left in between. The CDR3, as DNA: TGTGCCAGCAGTTACTCGACTAGTTACGATGAGCAGTTCTTC. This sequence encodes CASSYSTSYDEQFF.

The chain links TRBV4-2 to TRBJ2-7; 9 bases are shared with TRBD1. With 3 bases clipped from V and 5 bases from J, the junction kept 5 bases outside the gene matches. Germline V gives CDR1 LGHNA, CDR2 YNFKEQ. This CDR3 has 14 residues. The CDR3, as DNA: TGTGCCAGCAGCCACGGGACAGGGAGTGACGAGCAGTACTTC. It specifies CASSHGTGSDEQYF.

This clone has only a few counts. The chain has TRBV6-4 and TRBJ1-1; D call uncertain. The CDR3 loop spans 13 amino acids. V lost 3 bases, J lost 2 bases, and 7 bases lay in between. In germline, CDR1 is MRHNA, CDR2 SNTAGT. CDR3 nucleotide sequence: TGTGCCAGCAGTGAGCGAGATAACACTGAAGCTTTCTTT. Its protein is CASSERDNTEAFF.

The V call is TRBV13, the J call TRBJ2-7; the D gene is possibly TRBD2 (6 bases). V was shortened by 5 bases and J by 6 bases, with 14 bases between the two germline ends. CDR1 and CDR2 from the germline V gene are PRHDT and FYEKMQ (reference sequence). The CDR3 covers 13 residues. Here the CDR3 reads CASSAPLAGEQYF. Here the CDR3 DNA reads TGTGCCAGCAGCGCCCCACTAGCAGGCGAGCAGTACTTC.

CDR3 in DNA: TGTGCCAGCAGCACTTTGGCCAGGGGTTGGGACAATGAGCAGTTCTTC. Its translation: CASSTLARGWDNEQFF. The chain links TRBV7-9 to TRBJ2-1, with a possible D match to TRBD1 (6 bases). The CDR3 is made up of 16 amino acids. Germline CDR1 is SEHNR and CDR2 is FQNEAQ (reference sequence). Trimming pared 5 bases from V and 5 bases from J, leaving 19 bases between.

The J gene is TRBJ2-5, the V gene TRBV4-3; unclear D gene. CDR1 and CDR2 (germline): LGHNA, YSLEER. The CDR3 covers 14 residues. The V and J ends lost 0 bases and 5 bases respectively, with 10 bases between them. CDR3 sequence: CASSQDSVRETQYF. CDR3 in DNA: TGCGCCAGCAGCCAAGACAGCGTACGTGAGACCCAGTACTTC.

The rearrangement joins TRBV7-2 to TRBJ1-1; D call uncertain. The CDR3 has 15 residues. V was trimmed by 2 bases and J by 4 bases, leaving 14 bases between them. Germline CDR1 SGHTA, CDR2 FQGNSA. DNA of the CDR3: TGTGCCAGCAGCTTATCGGGCAGCCAGACCACTGAAGCTTTCTTT. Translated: CASSLSGSQTTEAFF.